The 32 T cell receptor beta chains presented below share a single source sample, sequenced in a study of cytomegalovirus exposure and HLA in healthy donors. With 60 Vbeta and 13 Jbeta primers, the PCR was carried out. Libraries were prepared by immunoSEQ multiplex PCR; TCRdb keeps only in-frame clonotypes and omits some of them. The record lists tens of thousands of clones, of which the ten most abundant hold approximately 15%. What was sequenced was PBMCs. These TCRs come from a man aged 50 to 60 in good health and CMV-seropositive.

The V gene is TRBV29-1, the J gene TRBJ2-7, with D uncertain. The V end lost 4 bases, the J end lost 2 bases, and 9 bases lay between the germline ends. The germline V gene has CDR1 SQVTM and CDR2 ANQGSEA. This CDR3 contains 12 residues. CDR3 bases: TGCAGCGTTGTGGCCGGAGCCTACGAGCAGTACTTC. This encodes CSVVAGAYEQYF.

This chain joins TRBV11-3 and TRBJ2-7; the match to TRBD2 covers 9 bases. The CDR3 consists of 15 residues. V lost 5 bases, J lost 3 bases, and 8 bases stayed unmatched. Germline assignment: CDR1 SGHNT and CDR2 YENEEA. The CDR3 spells CASSRIAGVNYEQYF. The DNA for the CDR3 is TGTGCCAGCAGCAGAATAGCGGGAGTAAACTACGAGCAGTACTTC.

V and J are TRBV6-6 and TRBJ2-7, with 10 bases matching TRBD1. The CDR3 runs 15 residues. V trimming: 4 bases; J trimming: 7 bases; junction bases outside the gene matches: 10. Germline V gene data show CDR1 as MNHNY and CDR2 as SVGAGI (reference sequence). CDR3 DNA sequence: TGTGCCAGCAGTTTCCGGGACAGGGGCTTAGGTGAGCAGTACTTC. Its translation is CASSFRDRGLGEQYF.

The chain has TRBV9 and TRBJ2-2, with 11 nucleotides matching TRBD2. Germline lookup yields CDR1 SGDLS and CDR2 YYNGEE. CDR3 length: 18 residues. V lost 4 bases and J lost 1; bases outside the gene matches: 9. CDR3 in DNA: TGTGCCAGCAGCTCAACTGACGGGACTAGCGGGAACACCGGGGAGCTGTTTTTT. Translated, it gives CASSSTDGTSGNTGELFF. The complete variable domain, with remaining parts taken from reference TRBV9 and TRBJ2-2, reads DSGVTQTPKHLITATGQRVTLRCSPRSGDLSVYWYQQSLDQGLQFLIQYYNGEERAKGNILERFSAQQFPDLHSELNLSSLELGDSALYFCASSSTDGTSGNTGELFFGEGSRLTVL.

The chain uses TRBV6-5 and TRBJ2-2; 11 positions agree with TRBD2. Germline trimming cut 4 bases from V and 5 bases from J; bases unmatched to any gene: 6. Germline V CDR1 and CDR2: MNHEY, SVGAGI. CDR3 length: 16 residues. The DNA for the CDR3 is TGTGCCAGCAGTTCACTAGCGGGAGTTAGTACCGGGGAGCTGTTTTTT. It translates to CASSSLAGVSTGELFF.

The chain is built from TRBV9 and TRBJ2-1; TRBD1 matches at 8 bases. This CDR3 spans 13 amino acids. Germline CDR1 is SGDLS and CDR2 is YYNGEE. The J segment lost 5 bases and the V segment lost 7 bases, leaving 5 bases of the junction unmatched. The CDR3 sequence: CASGKDRDNEQFF. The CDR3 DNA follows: TGTGCCAGCGGGAAGGACAGGGACAATGAGCAGTTCTTC.

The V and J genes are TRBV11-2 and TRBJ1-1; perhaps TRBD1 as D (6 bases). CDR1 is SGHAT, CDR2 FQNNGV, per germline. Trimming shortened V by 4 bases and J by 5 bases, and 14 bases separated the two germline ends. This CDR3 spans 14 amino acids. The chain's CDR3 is CASSSNLGGTEAFF. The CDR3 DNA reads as TGTGCCAGCAGCTCTAATTTAGGGGGAACTGAAGCTTTCTTT.

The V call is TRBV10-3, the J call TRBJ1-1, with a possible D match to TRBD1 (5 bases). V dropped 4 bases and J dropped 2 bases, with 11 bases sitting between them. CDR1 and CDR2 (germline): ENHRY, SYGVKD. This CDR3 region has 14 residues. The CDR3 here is CAISGRQLNTEAFF. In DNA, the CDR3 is TGTGCCATCAGTGGGCGACAGCTTAACACTGAAGCTTTCTTT.

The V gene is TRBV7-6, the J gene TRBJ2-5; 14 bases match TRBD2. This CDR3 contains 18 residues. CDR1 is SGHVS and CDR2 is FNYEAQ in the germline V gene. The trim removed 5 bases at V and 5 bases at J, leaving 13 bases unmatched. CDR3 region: CASSVSPTSGRAKETQYF. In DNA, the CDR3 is TGTGCCAGCAGCGTCTCCCCGACTAGCGGGAGGGCCAAGGAGACCCAGTACTTC.

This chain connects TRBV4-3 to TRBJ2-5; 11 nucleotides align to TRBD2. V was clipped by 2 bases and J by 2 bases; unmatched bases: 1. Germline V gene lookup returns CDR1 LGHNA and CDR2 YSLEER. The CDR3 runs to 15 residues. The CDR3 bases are TGCGCCAGCAGCCAAACTAGCGGGAGTCAAGAGACCCAGTACTTC. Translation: CASSQTSGSQETQYF.

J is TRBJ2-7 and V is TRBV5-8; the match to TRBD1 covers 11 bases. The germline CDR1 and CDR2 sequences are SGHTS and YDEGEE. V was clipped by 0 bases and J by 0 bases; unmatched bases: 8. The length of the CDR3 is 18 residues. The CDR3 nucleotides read TGTGCCAGCAGCTTGGCGTGGGGGACAGGGGGAAACTCCTACGAGCAGTACTTC. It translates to CASSLAWGTGGNSYEQYF.

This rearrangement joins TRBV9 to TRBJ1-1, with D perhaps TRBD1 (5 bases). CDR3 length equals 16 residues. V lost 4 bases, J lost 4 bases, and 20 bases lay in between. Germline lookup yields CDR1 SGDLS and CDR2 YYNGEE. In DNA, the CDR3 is TGTGCCAGCAGCTCTAGTATATTCGGGGGTCCCACTGAAGCTTTCTTT. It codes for CASSSSIFGGPTEAFF.

CDR3 bases: TGTGCCAGCTCGTCGACAGCCATCCAAGAGACCCAGTACTTC. Translated, it gives CASSSTAIQETQYF. The genes are TRBV18 and TRBJ2-5; perhaps TRBD1 as D (5 bases). Germline CDR1 is KGHSH and CDR2 is LQKENI. The CDR3 is made up of 14 amino acids. Trimming took 6 bases from V and 1 from J, leaving 12 bases between them.

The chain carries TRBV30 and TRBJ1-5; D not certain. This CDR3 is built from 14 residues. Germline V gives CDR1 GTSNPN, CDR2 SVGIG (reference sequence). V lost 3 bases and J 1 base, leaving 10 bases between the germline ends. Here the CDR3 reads CAWRGVGSNQPQHF. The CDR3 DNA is TGTGCCTGGAGGGGAGTGGGGAGCAATCAGCCCCAGCATTTT.

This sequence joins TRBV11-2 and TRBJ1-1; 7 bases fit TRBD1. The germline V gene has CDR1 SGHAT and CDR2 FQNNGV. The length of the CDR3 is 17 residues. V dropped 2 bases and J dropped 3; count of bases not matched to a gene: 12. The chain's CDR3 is CASSLRDRPGGDTEAFF. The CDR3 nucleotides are TGTGCCAGCAGCTTAAGGGACAGACCTGGGGGAGACACTGAAGCTTTCTTT.

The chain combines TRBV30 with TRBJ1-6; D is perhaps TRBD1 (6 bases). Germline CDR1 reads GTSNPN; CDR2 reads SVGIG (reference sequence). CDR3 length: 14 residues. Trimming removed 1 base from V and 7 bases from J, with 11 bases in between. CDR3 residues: CAWSGGTGNSPLHF. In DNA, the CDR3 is TGTGCCTGGAGTGGGGGAACAGGGAATTCACCCCTCCACTTT.

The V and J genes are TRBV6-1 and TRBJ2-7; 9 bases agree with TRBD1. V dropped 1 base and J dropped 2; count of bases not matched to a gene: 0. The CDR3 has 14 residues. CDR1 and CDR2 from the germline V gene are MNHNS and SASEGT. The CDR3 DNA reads TGTGCCAGCAGTGAAGACAGGGGGCCCTACGAGCAGTACGTC. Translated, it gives CASSEDRGPYEQYV.

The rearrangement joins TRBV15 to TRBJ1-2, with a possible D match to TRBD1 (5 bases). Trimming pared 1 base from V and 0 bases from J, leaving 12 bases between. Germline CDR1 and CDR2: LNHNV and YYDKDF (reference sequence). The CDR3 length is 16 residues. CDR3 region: CATSRGGDGANYGYTF. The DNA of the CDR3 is TGTGCCACCAGCAGAGGGGGGGACGGCGCTAACTATGGCTACACCTTC.

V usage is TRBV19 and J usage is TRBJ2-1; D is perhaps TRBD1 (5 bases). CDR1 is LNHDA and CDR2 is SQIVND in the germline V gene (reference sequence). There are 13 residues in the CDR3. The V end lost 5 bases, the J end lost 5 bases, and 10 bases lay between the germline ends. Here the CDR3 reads CASSSSQDNEQFF. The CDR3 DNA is TGTGCCAGTAGTTCTTCACAGGACAATGAGCAGTTCTTC. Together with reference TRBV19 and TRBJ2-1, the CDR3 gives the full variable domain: DGGITQSPKYLFRKEGQNVTLSCEQNLNHDAMYWYRQDPGQGLRLIYYSQIVNDFQKGDIAEGYSVSREKKESFPLTVTSAQKNPTAFYLCASSSSQDNEQFFGPGTRLTVL.

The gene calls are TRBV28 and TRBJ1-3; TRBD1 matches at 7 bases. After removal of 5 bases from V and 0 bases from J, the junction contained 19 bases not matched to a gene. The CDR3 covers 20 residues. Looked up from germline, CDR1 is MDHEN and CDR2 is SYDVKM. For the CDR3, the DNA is TGTGCCAGCAGTACATATAACCTCCGGACAGGCAGTCGCTCTGGAAACACCATATATTTT. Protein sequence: CASSTYNLRTGSRSGNTIYF.

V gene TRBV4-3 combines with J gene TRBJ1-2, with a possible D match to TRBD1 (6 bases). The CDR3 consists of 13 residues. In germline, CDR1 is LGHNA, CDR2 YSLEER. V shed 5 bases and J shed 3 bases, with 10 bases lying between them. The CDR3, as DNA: TGCGCCAGCAGCACCAGGGGTTACTATGGCTACACCTTC. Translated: CASSTRGYYGYTF.

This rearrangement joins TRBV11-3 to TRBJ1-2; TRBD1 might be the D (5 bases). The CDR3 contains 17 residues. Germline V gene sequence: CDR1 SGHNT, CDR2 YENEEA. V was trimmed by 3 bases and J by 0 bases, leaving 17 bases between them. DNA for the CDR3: TGTGCCAGCAGCTTGGGGGGTCGGGGACTGGCTAACTATGGCTACACCTTC. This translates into CASSLGGRGLANYGYTF.

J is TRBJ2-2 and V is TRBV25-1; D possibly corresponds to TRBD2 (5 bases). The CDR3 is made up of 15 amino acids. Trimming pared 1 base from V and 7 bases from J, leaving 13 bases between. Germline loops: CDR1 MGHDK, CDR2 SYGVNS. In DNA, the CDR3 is TGTGCCAGCAGTGAATTGACGAGGGCTAACGGGGAGCTGTTTTTT. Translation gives CASSELTRANGELFF.

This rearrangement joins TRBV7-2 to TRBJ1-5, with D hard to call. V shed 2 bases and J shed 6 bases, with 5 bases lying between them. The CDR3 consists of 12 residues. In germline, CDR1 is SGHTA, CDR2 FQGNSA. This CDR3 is CASSLNRQPQHF. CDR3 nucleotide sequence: TGTGCCAGCAGCTTAAATCGTCAGCCCCAGCATTTT.

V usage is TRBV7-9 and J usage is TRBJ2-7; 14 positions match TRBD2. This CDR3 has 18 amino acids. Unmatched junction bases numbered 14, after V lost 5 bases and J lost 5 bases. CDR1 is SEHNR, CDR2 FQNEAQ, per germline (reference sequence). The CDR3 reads CASSQSGTSGSFWNEQYF. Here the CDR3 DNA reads TGTGCCAGCAGCCAATCCGGGACTAGCGGGAGCTTCTGGAACGAGCAGTACTTC.

The DNA for the CDR3 is TGTGCCAGCCGCGCAGCAGGATATAACACTGAAGCTTTCTTT. It encodes CASRAAGYNTEAFF. V and J are TRBV4-2 and TRBJ1-1; no definite D call. The ends were cut back, 8 bases at V and 2 bases at J, with 15 bases in the middle. This CDR3 spans 14 amino acids. The germline V gene has CDR1 LGHNA and CDR2 YNFKEQ.

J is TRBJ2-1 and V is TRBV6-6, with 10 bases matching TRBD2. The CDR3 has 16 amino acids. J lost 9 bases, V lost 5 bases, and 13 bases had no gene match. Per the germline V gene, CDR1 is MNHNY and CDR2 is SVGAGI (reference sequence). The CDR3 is CASSLQREGHRFEQFF. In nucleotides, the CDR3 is TGTGCCAGCAGTCTCCAGCGGGAGGGCCACCGTTTTGAGCAGTTCTTC.

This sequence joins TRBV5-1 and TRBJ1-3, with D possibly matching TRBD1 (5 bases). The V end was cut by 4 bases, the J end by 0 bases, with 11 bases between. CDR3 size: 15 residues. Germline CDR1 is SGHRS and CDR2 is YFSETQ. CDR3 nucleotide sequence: TGCGCCAGCAGCCCCGGGGGGGGCTCTGGAAACACCATATATTTT. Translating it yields CASSPGGGSGNTIYF.

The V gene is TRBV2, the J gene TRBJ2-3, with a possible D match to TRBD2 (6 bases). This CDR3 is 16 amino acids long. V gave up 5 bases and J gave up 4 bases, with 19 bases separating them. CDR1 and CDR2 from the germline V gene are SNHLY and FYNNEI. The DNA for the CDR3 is TGTGCCAGCAGTCGAACGGCGGGCAGGGAGGCAGATACGCAGTATTTT. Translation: CASSRTAGREADTQYF.

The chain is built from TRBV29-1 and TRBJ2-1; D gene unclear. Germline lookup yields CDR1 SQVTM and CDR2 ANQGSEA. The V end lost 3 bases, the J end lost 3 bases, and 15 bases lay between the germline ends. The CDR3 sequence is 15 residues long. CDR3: CSVEGGRLDYNEQFF. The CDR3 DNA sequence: TGCAGCGTTGAGGGTGGCAGGTTGGACTACAATGAGCAGTTCTTC.

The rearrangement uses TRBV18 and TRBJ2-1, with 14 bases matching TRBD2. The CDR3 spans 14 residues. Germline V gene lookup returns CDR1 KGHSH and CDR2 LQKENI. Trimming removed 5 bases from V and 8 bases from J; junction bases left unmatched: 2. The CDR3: CASSRGLAGDEQFF. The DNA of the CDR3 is TGTGCCAGCTCAAGGGGACTAGCGGGAGATGAGCAGTTCTTC.

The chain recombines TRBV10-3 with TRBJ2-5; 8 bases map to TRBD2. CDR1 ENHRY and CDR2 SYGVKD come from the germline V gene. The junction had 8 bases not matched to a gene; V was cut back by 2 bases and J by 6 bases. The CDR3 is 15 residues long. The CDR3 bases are TGTGCCATCAGTGAGCCCGGGGGACTAGGGAAGACCCAGTACTTC. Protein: CAISEPGGLGKTQYF.